A selection of T cell receptor beta chains follows, all from one sample in a study of blood T cells in healthy people across ages. TCRdb itself ran the 5' RACE reads through MiXCR, one entry per CDR3 protein. The sample consists of roughly 1.5 million distinct CDR3 sequences, approximately 42% of them appearing once. Material for sequencing was blood. All receptors come from a woman between 18 and 29 years old in good health. CDR3s include the opening cysteine and the closing phenylalanine or tryptophan.

v_call cdr3_length cdr3_aa
TRBV11-1 16 CASSLKHGYSYNEQFF
TRBV6-1 12 CASSERGYEQFF
TRBV18 16 CASSPPGHSPSYEQYF
TRBV29-1 12 CSVLTKYNEQFF
TRBV20-1 12 CSARGLAYEQFF
TRBV29-1 12 CSVRGALGEQFF
TRBV4-1 12 CASSPREIGQYF
TRBV12-3/TRBV12-4 15 CASSDGTGLNEKLFF
TRBV10-3 13 CAMSGTNTGELFF
TRBV10-2 14 CASSEGDSRNEQFF
TRBV6-2/TRBV6-3 14 CASSYSAFTGELFF
TRBV7-2 14 CASSLAGGGGEQYF
TRBV6-2/TRBV6-3 15 CASTYGRLSNQPQHF
TRBV10-3 14 CAIRPGQGGTEAFF
TRBV11-2 13 CASSAGWGEKLFF
TRBV4-3 15 CASSQEVDSNQPQHF
TRBV27 14 CASSFGLGVDTQYF
TRBV7-9 14 CVLRDTSQNYGYTF
TRBV10-3 15 CAISESGGAKETQYF
TRBV6-2/TRBV6-3 15 CASSYGSSGSNVLTF
TRBV20-1 14 CSAREDRGHYEQYF
TRBV20-1 15 CSARTSGGAGGELFF
TRBV12-3/TRBV12-4 14 CASSSVSGNQPQHF
TRBV6-2/TRBV6-3 15 CASSQGLATVREQYF
TRBV6-5 16 CASSLWTATNTGELFF
TRBV20-1 15 CSARDVGTRVYEQYF
TRBV14 15 CTSSRFMIMNTEAFF
TRBV4-3 15 CASSQGQGHNNEQFF
TRBV20-1 15 CSASFARSTNEKLFF
TRBV7-2 16 CASSLNPAGIPDTQYF
TRBV7-2 14 CACSLVGGFNEQFF
TRBV9 15 CASSRRTGAQETQYF
TRBV2 14 CAVSGTGVDQPQHF
TRBV11-2 14 CASSIPGRTGELFF
TRBV21-1 16 CASSKASQALNYGYTF
TRBV4-1 14 CASRWRESQETQYF
TRBV12-3/TRBV12-4 18 CASSSSPPRYRGSYEQYF
TRBV7-8 15 CASSKGTSGIDEQFF
TRBV7-9 16 CASRKPWTGVDTEAFF
TRBV6-5 15 CASSLRARSSNEQFF
TRBV27 14 CASSFRTTNYGYTF
TRBV11-2 15 CASSLVLTRNNEQFF
TRBV25-1 18 CASSELGDRFPRGEKLFF
TRBV7-6 13 CASSSRTDWEQYF
TRBV11-2 15 CASSNVDRNQETQYF
TRBV7-8 14 CASSLGVDNYGYTF
TRBV15 16 CATPSETGFGANVPTF
TRBV5-6 15 CASSLPPVGSHEHYF
TRBV20-1 11 CSAREGSTQYF
TRBV6-1 18 CASSPGKMRALLYNEQFF
TRBV6-6 14 CAGRRQGQGEKLFF
TRBV3-1 16 CASSQEFPETNYGYTF
TRBV6-1 13 CASREMSPTEAFF